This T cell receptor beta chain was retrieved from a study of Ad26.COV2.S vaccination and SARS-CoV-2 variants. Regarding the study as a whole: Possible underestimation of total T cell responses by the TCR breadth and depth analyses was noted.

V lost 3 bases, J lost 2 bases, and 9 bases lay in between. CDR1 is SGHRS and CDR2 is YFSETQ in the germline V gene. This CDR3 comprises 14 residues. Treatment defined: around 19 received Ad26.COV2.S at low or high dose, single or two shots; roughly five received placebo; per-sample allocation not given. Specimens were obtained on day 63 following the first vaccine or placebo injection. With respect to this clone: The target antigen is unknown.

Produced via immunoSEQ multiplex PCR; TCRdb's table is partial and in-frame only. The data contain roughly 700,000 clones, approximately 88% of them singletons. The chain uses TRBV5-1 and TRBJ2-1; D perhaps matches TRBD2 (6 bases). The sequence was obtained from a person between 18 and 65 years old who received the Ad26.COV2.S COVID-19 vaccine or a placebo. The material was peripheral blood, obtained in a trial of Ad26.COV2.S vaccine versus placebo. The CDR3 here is CASSSAGTYNEQFF. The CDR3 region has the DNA TGCGCCAGCAGCTCGGCGGGGACCTACAATGAGCAGTTCTTC.